A single sample gave rise to the 30 T cell receptor beta chains below, sequenced in a study of blood T cell repertoires in COVID-19. TCRdb keeps only in-frame clones here, not all; method: immunoSEQ multiplex PCR. The sample has 300,000 to 400,000 clones, around 80% seen once. The sample consisted of peripheral blood. All receptors derive from a man aged 25-45 years with active or convalescent COVID-19.

The chain has TRBV7-9 and TRBJ2-1, with a weak D call TRBD1 (5 bases). This CDR3 spans 13 amino acids. Germline CDR1 and CDR2: SEHNR and FQNEAQ (reference sequence). V gave up 3 bases and J gave up 5 bases, with 8 bases separating them. CDR3 DNA sequence: TGTGCCAGCAGCTTTGACAGACACAATGAGCAGTTCTTC. Translating it yields CASSFDRHNEQFF.

The V call is TRBV9, the J call TRBJ1-2; D is undetermined. This CDR3 is built from 14 residues. The germline V and J ends were trimmed by 0 bases and 4 bases, with 10 bases remaining between them. Germline CDR1 is SGDLS and CDR2 is YYNGEE. CDR3 in DNA: TGTGCCAGCAGCGTAGATGGAGAGGTCTATGGCTACACCTTC. This translates into CASSVDGEVYGYTF.

The chain recombines TRBV6-5 with TRBJ1-6; 7 nucleotides line up with TRBD1. Germline V gene lookup returns CDR1 MNHEY and CDR2 SVGAGI. CDR3 size: 15 residues. The V and J ends lost 5 bases and 6 bases, in that order; junction bases with no gene match: 7. The DNA of the CDR3 is TGTGCCAGCAGTACCGGGACAGTTCCTAATTCACCCCTCCACTTT. Translating it yields CASSTGTVPNSPLHF.

This clone has a handful of counts. Other DNA variants within this sample encode the same CDR3. The chain carries TRBV6-5 and TRBJ2-7, with TRBD2 identical over 10 bases. This CDR3 comprises 14 residues. V shed 0 bases, J shed 5 bases, and the junction held 1 base outside the gene matches. The germline gives CDR1 MNHEY, CDR2 SVGAGI. The CDR3 DNA reads as TGTGCCAGCAGTTACTCGCTAGCGGGGGACGAGCAGTACTTC. This translates into CASSYSLAGDEQYF.

The chain has TRBV2 and TRBJ2-1, with 11 bases identical to TRBD2. Unmatched junction bases numbered 4, after V lost 6 bases and J lost 9 bases. Germline lookup yields CDR1 SNHLY and CDR2 FYNNEI. The CDR3 is 13 amino acids. The chain's CDR3 is CASSRLAGSEQFF. The CDR3 DNA reads as TGTGCCAGCAGCCGACTAGCGGGAAGTGAGCAGTTCTTC.

This chain connects TRBV29-1 to TRBJ2-1; the match to TRBD1 covers 7 bases. V lost 8 bases, J lost 14 bases, and 9 bases stayed unmatched. Germline values: CDR1 SQVTM, CDR2 ANQGSEA. The CDR3 runs to 10 residues. The CDR3 bases are TGCAGCCTCCCAGGGGACAGAGAGTTCTTC. Residues: CSLPGDREFF.

The chain has TRBV5-1 and TRBJ1-1; D remains ambiguous. The CDR3 extends over 14 amino acids. The V gene's germline CDR1 is SGHRS and CDR2 YFSETQ. With 4 bases removed from V and 1 base from J, the gap between germline ends came to 11 bases. CDR3 nucleotides: TGCGCCAGCAGCCCGGGTCGGAGGAACACTGAAGCTTTCTTT. It translates to CASSPGRRNTEAFF.

This chain joins TRBV6-2 or TRBV6-3 and TRBJ2-2, with 10 bases identical to TRBD1. With 5 bases clipped from V and 4 bases from J, the junction kept 4 bases outside the gene matches. The CDR3 sequence is 15 residues long. Germline CDR1 MNHEY, CDR2 SVGEGT. CDR3 bases: TGTGCCAGCAGTCAGACAGGGGGCGGCACCGGGGAGCTGTTTTTT. This codes for CASSQTGGGTGELFF.

The chain joins TRBV5-4 to TRBJ2-3; 8 bases fit TRBD2. Per the germline V gene, CDR1 is SGHNT and CDR2 is YYREEE (reference sequence). V shed 3 bases, J shed 4 bases, and the junction held 10 bases outside the gene matches. This CDR3 has 16 residues. The CDR3 coding sequence is TGTGCCAGCAGCTCTAAGCGGGAGAGTCAGGCAGATACGCAGTATTTT. It yields the protein CASSSKRESQADTQYF.

V gene TRBV10-3 combines with J gene TRBJ2-1, with 8 bases lining up with TRBD2. J was trimmed by 8 bases and V by 5 bases; bases with no gene match: 5. Germline V CDR1 and CDR2: ENHRY, SYGVKD. The CDR3 is 13 residues long. CDR3 DNA sequence: TGTGCCATCAGTAGCGGGGGATGGGATGAGCAGTTCTTC. Amino acids: CAISSGGWDEQFF.

The chain combines TRBV7-2 with TRBJ1-6; 8 nucleotides line up with TRBD1. Trimming at V came to 5 bases and at J to 7 bases, leaving 7 bases not matched to a gene. CDR3 size: 15 residues. Germline V gene sequence: CDR1 SGHTA, CDR2 FQGNSA. The CDR3 is CASSPRTGLNSPLHF. The CDR3 bases are TGTGCCAGCAGCCCACGGACAGGGCTGAATTCACCCCTCCACTTT. Full variable domain (remainder filled in from reference TRBV7-2 and TRBJ1-6): GAGVSQSPSNKVTEKGKDVELRCDPISGHTALYWYRQSLGQGLEFLIYFQGNSAPDKSGLPSDRFSAERTGGSVSTLTIQRTQQEDSAVYLCASSPRTGLNSPLHFGNGTRLTVT.

The chain recombines TRBV11-2 with TRBJ2-7; 11 nucleotides agree with TRBD1. The V gene end was trimmed by 5 bases and the J gene end by 3 bases; junction bases not matched to a gene: 6. The CDR3 loop spans 15 amino acids. Germline lookup yields CDR1 SGHAT and CDR2 FQNNGV. DNA for the CDR3: TGTGCCAGCAGCAACCGGGACAGGGGGTACTACGAGCAGTACTTC. Its protein product is CASSNRDRGYYEQYF.

This rearrangement joins TRBV19 to TRBJ1-2; maybe TRBD1 (6 bases). Germline values: CDR1 LNHDA, CDR2 SQIVND (reference sequence). V lost 2 bases and J 3 bases, leaving 10 bases between the germline ends. CDR3 size: 14 residues. The CDR3 spells CASSITTGDYGYTF. The CDR3 nucleotides are TGTGCCAGTAGTATAACGACAGGAGACTATGGCTACACCTTC. Full variable domain (outside the CDR3, taken from reference TRBV19 and TRBJ1-2): DGGITQSPKYLFRKEGQNVTLSCEQNLNHDAMYWYRQDPGQGLRLIYYSQIVNDFQKGDIAEGYSVSREKKESFPLTVTSAQKNPTAFYLCASSITTGDYGYTFGSGTRLTVV.

The V call is TRBV27, the J call TRBJ2-2, with a weak D call TRBD2 (5 bases). V was trimmed by 6 bases and J by 3 bases, leaving 14 bases between them. The length of the CDR3 is 15 residues. Germline V gives CDR1 MNHEY, CDR2 SMNVEV (reference sequence). The CDR3 protein is CASRGRGSDTGELFF. CDR3 nucleotide sequence: TGTGCCAGCAGGGGTCGCGGGTCGGACACCGGGGAGCTGTTTTTT.

This clone was seen at least ten times. This CDR3 is CASSSAPPGWEVDSNEQFF. CDR3 coding DNA: TGTGCCAGCAGCTCCGCGCCCCCGGGTTGGGAGGTCGATTCCAATGAGCAGTTCTTC. V usage is TRBV7-3 and J usage is TRBJ2-1; TRBD2 is a possible D gene (6 bases). The CDR3 is 19 residues long. Looked up from germline, CDR1 is SGHTA and CDR2 is FQGTGA. The V gene lost 4 bases and the J gene lost 6 bases, with 28 bases spanning the gap.

This clone was detected once. The chain employs TRBV28 and TRBJ1-1; D call uncertain. Between the trimmed V and J ends, which lost 7 bases and 5 bases, there was a span of 8 bases. The CDR3 is 11 amino acids. Per germline, CDR1 MDHEN and CDR2 SYDVKM. The CDR3 DNA reads TGTGCCAGCAATCTCGGTACTGAAGCTTTCTTT. Its translation: CASNLGTEAFF.

This chain joins TRBV25-1 and TRBJ1-1, with D possibly TRBD1 on 6 matching bases. Germline CDR1 reads MGHDK; CDR2 reads SYGVNS. There are 12 residues in the CDR3. V was shortened by 6 bases and J by 7 bases, with 12 bases between the two germline ends. Written as DNA, the CDR3 is TGTGCCAGCAGCTCAGGGGCGGATGAAGCTTTCTTT. This codes for CASSSGADEAFF.

V is TRBV6-1 and J is TRBJ1-1, with D unclear. V shed 1 base and J shed 5 bases, with 11 bases lying between them. Germline V CDR1 and CDR2: MNHNS, SASEGT. The CDR3 sequence is 14 residues long. The CDR3 region is CASSEGVMRTEAFF. The CDR3 DNA reads as TGTGCCAGCAGTGAAGGGGTCATGAGGACTGAAGCTTTCTTT.

The chain uses TRBV18 and TRBJ1-2, with 8 bases aligning to TRBD1. The CDR3 contains 15 residues. Germline-derived CDR1 and CDR2 are KGHSH and LQKENI. V gave up 3 bases and J gave up 3 bases; unmatched junction bases: 6. The CDR3 DNA follows: TGTGCCAGCTCACCCCTCAGGGGACAGGACTATGGCTACACCTTC. Protein product: CASSPLRGQDYGYTF. Full variable domain (remainder filled in from reference TRBV18 and TRBJ1-2): NAGVMQNPRHLVRRRGQEARLRCSPMKGHSHVYWYRQLPEEGLKFMVYLQKENIIDESGMPKERFSAEFPKEGPSILRIQQVVRGDSAAYFCASSPLRGQDYGYTFGSGTRLTVV.

CDR3 residues: CASSALARETQYF. Written as DNA, the CDR3 is TGCGCCAGCAGCGCACTAGCGAGGGAGACCCAGTACTTC. The V call is TRBV5-1, the J call TRBJ2-5; 7 bases are shared with TRBD2. CDR3 length: 13 amino acids. V dropped 4 bases and J dropped 5; count of bases not matched to a gene: 5. CDR1 and CDR2 (germline): SGHRS, YFSETQ.

The table lists this clone with a count of one. The chain recombines TRBV9 with TRBJ2-5; TRBD2 matches 12 bases. V lost 1 base, J lost 5 bases, and 9 bases stayed unmatched. The germline CDR1 and CDR2 sequences are SGDLS and YYNGEE. There are 17 residues in the CDR3. CDR3 protein: CASSVYIGLAGTETQYF. In nucleotides, the CDR3 is TGTGCCAGCAGCGTATATATCGGACTAGCGGGAACGGAGACCCAGTACTTC.

The V gene is TRBV9, the J gene TRBJ2-7; TRBD1 agrees at 8 bases. Germline V gene data show CDR1 as SGDLS and CDR2 as YYNGEE. V shed 4 bases and J 4 bases; nucleotides not matched to a gene: 16. The CDR3 covers 17 residues. The CDR3 nucleotides are TGTGCCAGCAGCCCCTTAGGGAGGCAGGGGGCTTCGTACGAGCAGTACTTC. The encoded protein is CASSPLGRQGASYEQYF.

The chain couples TRBV7-2 to TRBJ2-5; 7 bases are a match to TRBD2. The CDR3 runs to 15 residues. The germline CDR1 and CDR2 sequences are SGHTA and FQGNSA. V was clipped by 1 base and J by 5 bases; unmatched bases: 7. The CDR3 bases are TGTGCCAGCAGCTTAGGAGGTTTGGGGGGGGAGACCCAGTACTTC. It translates to CASSLGGLGGETQYF. The full variable domain, completed using reference TRBV7-2 and TRBJ2-5, is GAGVSQSPSNKVTEKGKDVELRCDPISGHTALYWYRQSLGQGLEFLIYFQGNSAPDKSGLPSDRFSAERTGGSVSTLTIQRTQQEDSAVYLCASSLGGLGGETQYFGPGTRLLVL.

The chain uses TRBV6-5 and TRBJ1-4; 7 bases align to TRBD1. This CDR3 comprises 15 residues. Germline CDR1 reads MNHEY; CDR2 reads SVGAGI. After removal of 6 bases from V and 4 bases from J, the junction contained 8 bases not matched to a gene. The CDR3 DNA is TGTGCCAGCAGCCTGCTCAGGGGGATTAATGAAAAACTGTTTTTT. It is translated as CASSLLRGINEKLFF.

This chain joins TRBV30 and TRBJ1-4; TRBD1 is a possible D gene (6 bases). Trimming removed 0 bases from V and 0 bases from J, with 11 bases in between. Germline V gene sequence: CDR1 GTSNPN, CDR2 SVGIG (reference sequence). The length of the CDR3 is 16 residues. CDR3 in amino acids: CAWSVPRGPTNEKLFF. As DNA, the CDR3 is TGTGCCTGGAGTGTACCCAGGGGTCCAACTAATGAAAAACTGTTTTTT.

This rearrangement joins TRBV6-5 to TRBJ1-1; perhaps TRBD1 as D (5 bases). Germline CDR1 MNHEY, CDR2 SVGAGI. The length of the CDR3 is 14 residues. V lost 7 bases and J 0 bases, leaving 12 bases between the germline ends. The CDR3 DNA reads as TGTGCCAGCACAGGGCCCAACATGAACACTGAAGCTTTCTTT. Its protein product is CASTGPNMNTEAFF.

This chain connects TRBV12-3 or TRBV12-4 to TRBJ1-2, with D maybe TRBD1 (6 bases). Trimming shortened V by 5 bases and J by 8 bases, and 9 bases separated the two germline ends. The CDR3 sequence is 11 residues long. CDR3 loop: CASSKGEGYTF. The CDR3 DNA reads TGTGCCAGCAGTAAGGGGGAGGGCTACACCTTC.

The chain is built from TRBV11-2 and TRBJ2-7; a weak D match, TRBD1 (6 bases). The V gene lost 5 bases and the J gene lost 0 bases, with 14 bases spanning the gap. The CDR3 is 15 amino acids. Germline loops: CDR1 SGHAT, CDR2 FQNNGV. In DNA form, the CDR3 reads TGTGCCAGCAGCCGAGGTGACAGGAGCTCCTACGAGCAGTACTTC. Protein sequence: CASSRGDRSSYEQYF.

The CDR3 region has the DNA TGTGCCAGCTCACCAGCCAGGCAAGAGACCCAGTACTTC. Translation gives CASSPARQETQYF. The chain links TRBV18 to TRBJ2-5; D remains unclear. The CDR3 spans 13 residues. Germline CDR1 is KGHSH and CDR2 is LQKENI. Trimming took 2 bases from V and 2 from J, leaving 6 bases between them.

The V gene is TRBV11-3, the J gene TRBJ2-2; 11 nucleotides match TRBD2. CDR1 and CDR2 (germline): SGHNT, YENEEA. V dropped 1 base and J dropped 2; count of bases not matched to a gene: 12. This CDR3 has 20 amino acids. CDR3 DNA: TGTGCCAGCAGCTTAGGGCTGGGGCTAGCGGGGGGACCCAACACCGGGGAGCTGTTTTTT. Its translation is CASSLGLGLAGGPNTGELFF.